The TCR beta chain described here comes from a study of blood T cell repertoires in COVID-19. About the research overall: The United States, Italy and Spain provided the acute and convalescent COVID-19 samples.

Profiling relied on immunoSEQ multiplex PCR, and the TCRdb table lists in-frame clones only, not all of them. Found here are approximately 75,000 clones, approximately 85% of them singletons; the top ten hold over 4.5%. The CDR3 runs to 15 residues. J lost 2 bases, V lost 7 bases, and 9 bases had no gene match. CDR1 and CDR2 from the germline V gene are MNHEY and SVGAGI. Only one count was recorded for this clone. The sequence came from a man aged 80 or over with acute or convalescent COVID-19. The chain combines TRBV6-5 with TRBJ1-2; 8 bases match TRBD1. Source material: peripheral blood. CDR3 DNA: TGTGCCAGCAAAGTATACAACAGGGGGAACTATGGCTACACCTTC. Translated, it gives CASKVYNRGNYGYTF.